A single sample gave rise to the 8 T cell receptor beta chains below, sequenced in a study of blood T cell repertoires in COVID-19. The method was immunoSEQ multiplex PCR; TCRdb's version includes in-frame clones alone and lacks a portion of them. The sample comprises 20,000 or so clones, over 70% of which are singletons, and roughly 3.1% rests with the top ten. Source material: peripheral blood. Receptor source: a human donor in a cohort sampled during active COVID-19.

The J gene is TRBJ2-5, the V gene TRBV28; TRBD1 agrees at 9 bases. This CDR3 has 16 residues. Germline trimming cut 6 bases from V and 2 bases from J; bases unmatched to any gene: 10. Germline V CDR1 and CDR2: MDHEN, SYDVKM. CDR3 amino acids: CASSTYRGRGQETQYF. In DNA form, the CDR3 reads TGTGCCAGCAGCACATACAGGGGGCGAGGGCAAGAGACCCAGTACTTC.

This chain joins TRBV5-1 and TRBJ2-1, with 10 bases identical to TRBD1. This CDR3 has 16 residues. The germline V gene encodes CDR1 SGHRS and CDR2 YFSETQ. J lost 7 bases, V lost 4 bases, and 11 bases had no gene match. The CDR3 coding sequence is TGCGCCAGCAGCCCACCATCGGGACAGGGGATAAATGAGCAGTTCTTC. Its protein is CASSPPSGQGINEQFF.

The chain links TRBV5-1 to TRBJ2-6; 7 bases fit TRBD1. J was trimmed by 5 bases and V by 3 bases; bases with no gene match: 8. The CDR3 is made up of 16 amino acids. Germline loops: CDR1 SGHRS, CDR2 YFSETQ. In nucleotides, the CDR3 is TGCGCCAGCAGCTCGGGACAGTCGGTCTGGGCCAACGTCCTGACTTTC. This sequence encodes CASSSGQSVWANVLTF.

This sequence joins TRBV11-2 and TRBJ2-3; a weak D match, TRBD2 (6 bases). The CDR3 extends over 14 amino acids. V lost 3 bases to trimming and J lost 7 bases, with 14 bases between them. CDR1 is SGHAT, CDR2 FQNNGV, per germline. CDR3 amino acids: CASSFPGLSNTQYF. CDR3 DNA: TGTGCCAGCAGCTTCCCGGGACTCTCAAATACGCAGTATTTT.

This clone was seen only a few times. The chain joins TRBV9 to TRBJ2-7; 8 nucleotides align to TRBD2. Trimming at V came to 0 bases and at J to 7 bases, leaving 9 bases not matched to a gene. Per germline, CDR1 SGDLS and CDR2 YYNGEE. The CDR3 contains 15 residues. The CDR3 loop reads CASSVGLAGPTEQYF. CDR3 DNA sequence: TGTGCCAGCAGCGTAGGGTTAGCGGGACCCACTGAGCAGTACTTC.

This chain joins TRBV4-1 and TRBJ2-2; the match to TRBD1 covers 9 bases. The V gene end was trimmed by 2 bases and the J gene end by 3 bases; junction bases not matched to a gene: 4. In germline, CDR1 is MGHRA, CDR2 YSYEKL. CDR3 length: 16 amino acids. CDR3 sequence reads: CASSQTGQGYTGELFF. The CDR3 coding sequence is TGCGCCAGCAGCCAAACGGGACAGGGATACACCGGGGAGCTGTTTTTT.

The CDR3 DNA reads TGTGCCACCAGTGATTTGCTAACGGATGGCTACACCTTC. This codes for CATSDLLTDGYTF. The V gene is TRBV24-1, the J gene TRBJ1-2; D is ambiguous. Germline V CDR1 and CDR2: KGHDR, SFDVKD. V was pared by 0 bases and J by 6 bases, with 7 bases between. The CDR3 runs to 13 residues.

The sample holds a few counts of this clone. This chain connects TRBV6-5 to TRBJ1-1; 8 bases match TRBD1. This CDR3 is built from 13 residues. The junction had 6 bases not matched to a gene; V was cut back by 6 bases and J by 6 bases. CDR1 and CDR2 (germline): MNHEY, SVGAGI. CDR3 nucleotides: TGTGCCAGCAGCTATCGACAGGGGCCTGAAGCTTTCTTT. Translation gives CASSYRQGPEAFF.